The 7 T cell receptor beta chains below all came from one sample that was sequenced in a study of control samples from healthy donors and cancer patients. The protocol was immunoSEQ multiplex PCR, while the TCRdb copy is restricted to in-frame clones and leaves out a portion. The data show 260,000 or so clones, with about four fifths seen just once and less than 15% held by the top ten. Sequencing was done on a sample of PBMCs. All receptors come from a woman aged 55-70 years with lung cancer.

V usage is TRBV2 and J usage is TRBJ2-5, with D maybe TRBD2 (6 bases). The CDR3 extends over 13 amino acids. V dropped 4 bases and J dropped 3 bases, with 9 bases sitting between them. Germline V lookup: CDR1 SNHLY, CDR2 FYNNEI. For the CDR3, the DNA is TGTGCCAGCAGTGGACTAGGGAAAGAGACCCAGTACTTC. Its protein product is CASSGLGKETQYF.

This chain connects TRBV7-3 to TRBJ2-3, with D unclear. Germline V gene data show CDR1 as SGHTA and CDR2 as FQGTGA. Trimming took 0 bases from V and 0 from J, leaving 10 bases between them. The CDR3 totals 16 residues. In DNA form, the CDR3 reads TGTGCCAGCAGCTTAACTTCGGCGGCTAGCACAGATACGCAGTATTTT. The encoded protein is CASSLTSAASTDTQYF.

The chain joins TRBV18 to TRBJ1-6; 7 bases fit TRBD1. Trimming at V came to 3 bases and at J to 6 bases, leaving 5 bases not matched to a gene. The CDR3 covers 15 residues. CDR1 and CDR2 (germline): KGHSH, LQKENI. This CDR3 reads CASSPGTVPNSPLHF. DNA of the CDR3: TGTGCCAGCTCACCCGGGACAGTCCCTAATTCACCCCTCCACTTT. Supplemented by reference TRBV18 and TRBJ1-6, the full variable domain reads NAGVMQNPRHLVRRRGQEARLRCSPMKGHSHVYWYRQLPEEGLKFMVYLQKENIIDESGMPKERFSAEFPKEGPSILRIQQVVRGDSAAYFCASSPGTVPNSPLHFGNGTRLTVT.

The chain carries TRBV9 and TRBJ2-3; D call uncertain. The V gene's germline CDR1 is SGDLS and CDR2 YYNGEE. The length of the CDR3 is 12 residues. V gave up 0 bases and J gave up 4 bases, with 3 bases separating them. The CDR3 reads CASSVAADTQYF. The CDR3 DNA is TGTGCCAGCAGCGTAGCCGCAGATACGCAGTATTTT. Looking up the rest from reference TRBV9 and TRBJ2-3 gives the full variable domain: DSGVTQTPKHLITATGQRVTLRCSPRSGDLSVYWYQQSLDQGLQFLIQYYNGEERAKGNILERFSAQQFPDLHSELNLSSLELGDSALYFCASSVAADTQYFGPGTRLTVL.

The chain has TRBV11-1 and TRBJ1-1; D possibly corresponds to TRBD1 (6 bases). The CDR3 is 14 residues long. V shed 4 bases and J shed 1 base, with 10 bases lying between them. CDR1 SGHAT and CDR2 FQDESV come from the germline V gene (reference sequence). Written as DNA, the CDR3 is TGTGCCAGCAGCTGGCAACAGGGGAACACTGAAGCTTTCTTT. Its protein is CASSWQQGNTEAFF.

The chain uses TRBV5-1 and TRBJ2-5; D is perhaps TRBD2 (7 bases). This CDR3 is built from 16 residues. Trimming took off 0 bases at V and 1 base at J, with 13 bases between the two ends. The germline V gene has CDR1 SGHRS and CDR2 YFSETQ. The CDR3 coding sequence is TGCGCCAGCAGCTTGGGCGGGGGCAGTCTCCAAGAGACCCAGTACTTC. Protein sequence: CASSLGGGSLQETQYF. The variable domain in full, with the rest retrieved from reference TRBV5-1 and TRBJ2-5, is KAGVTQTPRYLIKTRGQQVTLSCSPISGHRSVSWYQQTPGQGLQFLFEYFSETQRNKGNFPGRFSGRQFSNSRSEMNVSTLELGDSALYLCASSLGGGSLQETQYFGPGTRLLVL.

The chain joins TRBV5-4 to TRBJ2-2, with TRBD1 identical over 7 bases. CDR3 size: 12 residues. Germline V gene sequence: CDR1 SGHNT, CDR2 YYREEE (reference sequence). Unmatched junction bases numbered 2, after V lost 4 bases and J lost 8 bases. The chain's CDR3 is CASSEGAGELFF. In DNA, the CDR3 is TGTGCCAGCAGCGAGGGGGCGGGGGAGCTGTTTTTT.